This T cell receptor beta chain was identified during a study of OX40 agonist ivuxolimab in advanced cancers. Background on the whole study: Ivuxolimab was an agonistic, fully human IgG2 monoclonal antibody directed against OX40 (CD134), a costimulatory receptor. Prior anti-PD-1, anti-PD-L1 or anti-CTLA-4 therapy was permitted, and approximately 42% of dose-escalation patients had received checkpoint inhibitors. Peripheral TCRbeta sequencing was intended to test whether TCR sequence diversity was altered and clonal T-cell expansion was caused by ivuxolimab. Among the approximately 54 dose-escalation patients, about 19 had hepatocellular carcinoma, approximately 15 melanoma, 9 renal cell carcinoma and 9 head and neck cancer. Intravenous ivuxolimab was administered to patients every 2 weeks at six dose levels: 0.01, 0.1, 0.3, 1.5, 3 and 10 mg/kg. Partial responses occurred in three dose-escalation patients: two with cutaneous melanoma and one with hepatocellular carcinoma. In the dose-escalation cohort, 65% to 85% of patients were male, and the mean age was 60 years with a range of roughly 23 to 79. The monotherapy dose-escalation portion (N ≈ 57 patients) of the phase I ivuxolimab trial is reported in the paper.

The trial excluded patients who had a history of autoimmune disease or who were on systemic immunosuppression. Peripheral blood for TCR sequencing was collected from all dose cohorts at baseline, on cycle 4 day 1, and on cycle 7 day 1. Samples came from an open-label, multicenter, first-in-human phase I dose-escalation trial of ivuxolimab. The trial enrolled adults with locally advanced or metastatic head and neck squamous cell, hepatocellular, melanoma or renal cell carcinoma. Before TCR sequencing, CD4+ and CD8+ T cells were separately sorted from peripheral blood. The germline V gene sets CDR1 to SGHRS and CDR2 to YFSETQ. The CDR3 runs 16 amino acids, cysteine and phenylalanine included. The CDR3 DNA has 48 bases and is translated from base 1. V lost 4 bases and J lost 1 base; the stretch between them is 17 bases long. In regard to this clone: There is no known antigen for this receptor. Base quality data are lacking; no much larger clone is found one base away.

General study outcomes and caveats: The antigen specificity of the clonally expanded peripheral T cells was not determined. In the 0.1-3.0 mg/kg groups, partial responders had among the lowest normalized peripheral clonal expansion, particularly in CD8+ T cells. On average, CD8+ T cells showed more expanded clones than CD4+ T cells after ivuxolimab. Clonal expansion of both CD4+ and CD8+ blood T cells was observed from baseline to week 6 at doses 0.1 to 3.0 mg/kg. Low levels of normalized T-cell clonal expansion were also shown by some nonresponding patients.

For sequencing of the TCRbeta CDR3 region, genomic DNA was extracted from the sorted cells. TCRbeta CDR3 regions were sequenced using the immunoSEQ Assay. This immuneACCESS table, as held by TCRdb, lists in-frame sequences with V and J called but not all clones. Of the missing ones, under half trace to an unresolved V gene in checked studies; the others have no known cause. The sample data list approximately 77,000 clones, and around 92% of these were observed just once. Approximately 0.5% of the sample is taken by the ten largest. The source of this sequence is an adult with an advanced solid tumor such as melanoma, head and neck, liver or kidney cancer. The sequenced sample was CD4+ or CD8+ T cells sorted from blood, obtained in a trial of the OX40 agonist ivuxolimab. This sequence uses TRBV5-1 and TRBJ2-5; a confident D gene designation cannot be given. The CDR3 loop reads CASSPTRTTSQETQYF. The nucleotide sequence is TGCGCCAGCAGCCCCACACGGACGACAAGCCAAGAGACCCAGTACTTC. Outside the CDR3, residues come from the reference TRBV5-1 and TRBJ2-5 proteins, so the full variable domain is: KAGVTQTPRYLIKTRGQQVTLSCSPISGHRSVSWYQQTPGQGLQFLFEYFSETQRNKGNFPGRFSGRQFSNSRSEMNVSTLELGDSALYLCASSPTRTTSQETQYFGPGTRLLVL.